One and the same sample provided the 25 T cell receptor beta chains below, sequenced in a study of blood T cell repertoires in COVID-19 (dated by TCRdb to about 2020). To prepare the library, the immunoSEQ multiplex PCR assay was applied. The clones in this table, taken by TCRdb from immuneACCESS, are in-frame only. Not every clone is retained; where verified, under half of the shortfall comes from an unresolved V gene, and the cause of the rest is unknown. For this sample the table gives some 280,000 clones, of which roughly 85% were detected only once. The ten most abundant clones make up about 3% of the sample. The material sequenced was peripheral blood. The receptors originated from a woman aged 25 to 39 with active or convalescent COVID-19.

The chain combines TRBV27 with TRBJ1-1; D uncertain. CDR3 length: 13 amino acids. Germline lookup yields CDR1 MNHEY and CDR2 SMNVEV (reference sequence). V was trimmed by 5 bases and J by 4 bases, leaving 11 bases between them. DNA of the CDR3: TGTGCCAGCAGTATGGATCCAGGCACTGAAGCTTTCTTT. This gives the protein CASSMDPGTEAFF.

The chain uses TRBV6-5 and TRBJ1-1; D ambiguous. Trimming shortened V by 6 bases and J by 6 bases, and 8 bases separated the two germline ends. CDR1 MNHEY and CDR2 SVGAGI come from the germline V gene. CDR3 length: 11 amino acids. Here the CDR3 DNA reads TGTGCCAGCAGGGTGACTTCTGAAGCTTTCTTT. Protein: CASRVTSEAFF.

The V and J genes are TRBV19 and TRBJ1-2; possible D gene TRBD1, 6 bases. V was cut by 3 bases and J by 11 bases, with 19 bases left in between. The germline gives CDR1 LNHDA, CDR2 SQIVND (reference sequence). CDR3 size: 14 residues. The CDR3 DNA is TGTGCCAGTAGTATTGGCGCACAGGGTGGGGCATACACCTTC. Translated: CASSIGAQGGAYTF.

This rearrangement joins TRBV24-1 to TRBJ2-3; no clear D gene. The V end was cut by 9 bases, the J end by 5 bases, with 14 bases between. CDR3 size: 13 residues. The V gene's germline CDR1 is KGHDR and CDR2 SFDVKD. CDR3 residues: CATFDPRVDTQYF. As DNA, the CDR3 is TGTGCCACCTTTGATCCACGGGTAGATACGCAGTATTTT.

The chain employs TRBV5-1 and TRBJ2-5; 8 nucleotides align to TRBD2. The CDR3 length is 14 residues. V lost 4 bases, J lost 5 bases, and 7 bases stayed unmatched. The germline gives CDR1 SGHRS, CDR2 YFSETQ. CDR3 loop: CASSVGGLEETQYF. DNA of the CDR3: TGCGCCAGCAGCGTAGGGGGACTAGAGGAGACCCAGTACTTC.

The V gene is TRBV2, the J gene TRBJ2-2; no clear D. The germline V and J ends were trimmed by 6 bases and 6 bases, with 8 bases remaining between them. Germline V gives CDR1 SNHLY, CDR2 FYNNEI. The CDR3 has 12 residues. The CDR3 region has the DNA TGTGCCAGCAGAACCCAGGCCGGGGAGCTGTTTTTT. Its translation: CASRTQAGELFF.

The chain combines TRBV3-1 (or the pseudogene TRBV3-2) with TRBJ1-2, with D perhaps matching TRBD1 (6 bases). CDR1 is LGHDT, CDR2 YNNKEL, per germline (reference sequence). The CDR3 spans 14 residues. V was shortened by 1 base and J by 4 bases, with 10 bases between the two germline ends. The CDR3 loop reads CASSQAGRGYGYTF. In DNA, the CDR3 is TGTGCCAGCAGCCAAGCTGGCAGGGGCTATGGCTACACCTTC.

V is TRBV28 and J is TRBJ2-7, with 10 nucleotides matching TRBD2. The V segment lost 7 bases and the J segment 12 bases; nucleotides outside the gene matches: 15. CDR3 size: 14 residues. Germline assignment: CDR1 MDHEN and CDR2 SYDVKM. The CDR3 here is CASTRGTSARPGYF. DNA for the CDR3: TGTGCCAGCACCCGGGGGACTAGCGCCCGCCCAGGGTACTTC.

The CDR3 DNA sequence: TGTGCCAGCAGTTATTTTATTAGCGGGGGGGCCTATGAGACCCAGTACTTC. Amino acid sequence: CASSYFISGGAYETQYF. The gene calls are TRBV6-2 or TRBV6-3 and TRBJ2-5, with 11 bases that match TRBD2. CDR3 length: 17 residues. The V gene end was trimmed by 3 bases and the J gene end by 5 bases; junction bases not matched to a gene: 11. CDR1 and CDR2 from the germline V gene are MNHEY and SVGEGT.

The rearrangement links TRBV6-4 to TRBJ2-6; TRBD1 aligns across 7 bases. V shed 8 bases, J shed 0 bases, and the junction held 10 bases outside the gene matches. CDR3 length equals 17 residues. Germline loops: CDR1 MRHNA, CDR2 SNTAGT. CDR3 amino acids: CASSGTAEYSGANVLTF. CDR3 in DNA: TGTGCCAGCTCCGGGACAGCTGAGTACTCTGGGGCCAACGTCCTGACTTTC.

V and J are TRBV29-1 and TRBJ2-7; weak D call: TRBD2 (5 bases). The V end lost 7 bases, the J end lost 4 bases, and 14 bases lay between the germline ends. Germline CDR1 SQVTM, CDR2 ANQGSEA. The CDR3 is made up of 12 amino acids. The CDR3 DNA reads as TGCAGCGCCGGGATACGCGCGTACGAGCAGTACTTC. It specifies CSAGIRAYEQYF.

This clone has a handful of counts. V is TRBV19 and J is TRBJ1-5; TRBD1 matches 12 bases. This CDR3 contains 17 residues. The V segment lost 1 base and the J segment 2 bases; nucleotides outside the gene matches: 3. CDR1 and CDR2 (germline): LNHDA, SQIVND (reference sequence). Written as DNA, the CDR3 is TGTGCCAGTAGTATAGTGGGACAGGGGGCTGGCAATCAGCCCCAGCATTTT. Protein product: CASSIVGQGAGNQPQHF.

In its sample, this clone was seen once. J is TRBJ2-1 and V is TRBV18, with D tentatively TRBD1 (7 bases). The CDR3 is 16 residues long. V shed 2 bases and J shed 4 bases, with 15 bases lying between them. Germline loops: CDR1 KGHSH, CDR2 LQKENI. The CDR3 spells CASSPGPGGIYNEQFF. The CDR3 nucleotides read TGTGCCAGCTCACCAGGGCCAGGGGGGATTTACAATGAGCAGTTCTTC.

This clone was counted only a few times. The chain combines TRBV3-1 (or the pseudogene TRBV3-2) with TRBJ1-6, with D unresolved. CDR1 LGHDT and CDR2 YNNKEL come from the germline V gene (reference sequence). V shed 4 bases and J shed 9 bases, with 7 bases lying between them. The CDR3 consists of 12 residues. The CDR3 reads CASSLGGSPLHF. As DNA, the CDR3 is TGTGCCAGCAGCCTCGGAGGTTCACCCCTCCACTTT.

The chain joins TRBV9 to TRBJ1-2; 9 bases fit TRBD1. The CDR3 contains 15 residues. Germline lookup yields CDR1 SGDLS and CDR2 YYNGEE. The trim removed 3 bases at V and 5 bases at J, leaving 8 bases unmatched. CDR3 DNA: TGTGCCAGCAGCGCAACAGGGGGCCTCCCTTATGGCTACACCTTC. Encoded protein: CASSATGGLPYGYTF.

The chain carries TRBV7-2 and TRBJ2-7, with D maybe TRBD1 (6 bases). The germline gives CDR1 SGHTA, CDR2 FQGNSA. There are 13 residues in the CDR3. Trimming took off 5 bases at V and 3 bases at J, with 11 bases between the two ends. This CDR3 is CASSVTGNYEQYF. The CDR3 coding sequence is TGTGCCAGCAGCGTCACAGGGAACTACGAGCAGTACTTC.

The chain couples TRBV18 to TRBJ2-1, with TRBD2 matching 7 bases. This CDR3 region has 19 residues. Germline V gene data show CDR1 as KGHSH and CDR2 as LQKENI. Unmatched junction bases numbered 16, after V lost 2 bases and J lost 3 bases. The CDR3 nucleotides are TGTGCCAGCTCACCAAGCCCGGGGGGAGGCGGTCGAAACTACAATGAGCAGTTCTTC. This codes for CASSPSPGGGGRNYNEQFF. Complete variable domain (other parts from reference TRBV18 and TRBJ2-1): NAGVMQNPRHLVRRRGQEARLRCSPMKGHSHVYWYRQLPEEGLKFMVYLQKENIIDESGMPKERFSAEFPKEGPSILRIQQVVRGDSAAYFCASSPSPGGGGRNYNEQFFGPGTRLTVL.

Here the CDR3 DNA reads TGCGCCAGCAGTAGGTCGGGGGGCTCGGCTGAAGCTTTCTTT. Amino acid sequence: CASSRSGGSAEAFF. The J gene is TRBJ1-1, the V gene TRBV5-1, with D perhaps matching TRBD1 (6 bases). Germline CDR1 reads SGHRS; CDR2 reads YFSETQ. The V and J ends lost 5 bases and 6 bases respectively, with 17 bases between them. This CDR3 is 14 amino acids long. Looking up the rest from reference TRBV5-1 and TRBJ1-1 gives the full variable domain: KAGVTQTPRYLIKTRGQQVTLSCSPISGHRSVSWYQQTPGQGLQFLFEYFSETQRNKGNFPGRFSGRQFSNSRSEMNVSTLELGDSALYLCASSRSGGSAEAFFGQGTRLTVV.

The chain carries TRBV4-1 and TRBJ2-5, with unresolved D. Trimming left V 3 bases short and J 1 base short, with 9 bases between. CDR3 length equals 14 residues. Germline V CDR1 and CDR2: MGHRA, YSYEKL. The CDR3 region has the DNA TGCGCCAGCAGCCAGCCCAGTCCCCAAGAGACCCAGTACTTC. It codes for CASSQPSPQETQYF.

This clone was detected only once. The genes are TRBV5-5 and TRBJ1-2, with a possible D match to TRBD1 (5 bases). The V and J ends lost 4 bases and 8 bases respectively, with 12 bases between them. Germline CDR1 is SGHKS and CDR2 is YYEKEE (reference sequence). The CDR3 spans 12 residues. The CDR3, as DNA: TGTGCCAGCAGCATGACAGCGGGAGGCTACACCTTC. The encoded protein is CASSMTAGGYTF. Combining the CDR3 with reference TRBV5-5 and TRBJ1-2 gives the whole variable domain DAGVTQSPTHLIKTRGQQVTLRCSPISGHKSVSWYQQVLGQGPQFIFQYYEKEERGRGNFPDRFSARQFPNYSSELNVNALLLGDSALYLCASSMTAGGYTFGSGTRLTVV.

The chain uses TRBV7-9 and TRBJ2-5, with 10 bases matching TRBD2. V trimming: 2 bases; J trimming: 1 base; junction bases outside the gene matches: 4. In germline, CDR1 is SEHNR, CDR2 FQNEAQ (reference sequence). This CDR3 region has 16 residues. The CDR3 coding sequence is TGTGCCAGCAGCTTACGTCGGACTAGCGGCCAAGAGACCCAGTACTTC. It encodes CASSLRRTSGQETQYF.

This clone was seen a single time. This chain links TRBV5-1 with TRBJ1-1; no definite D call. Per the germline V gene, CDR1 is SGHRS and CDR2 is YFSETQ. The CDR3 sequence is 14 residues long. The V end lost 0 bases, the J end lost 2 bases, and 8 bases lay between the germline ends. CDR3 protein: CASSLASSNTEAFF. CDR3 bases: TGCGCCAGCAGCTTGGCCTCGAGTAACACTGAAGCTTTCTTT.

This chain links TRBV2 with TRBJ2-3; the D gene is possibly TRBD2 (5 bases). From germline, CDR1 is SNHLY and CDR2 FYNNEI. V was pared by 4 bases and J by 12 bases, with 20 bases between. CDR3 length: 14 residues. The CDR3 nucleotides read TGTGCCAGCAGTGGAACTAGGGTAGGGCTAGCTCAGTATTTT. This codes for CASSGTRVGLAQYF.

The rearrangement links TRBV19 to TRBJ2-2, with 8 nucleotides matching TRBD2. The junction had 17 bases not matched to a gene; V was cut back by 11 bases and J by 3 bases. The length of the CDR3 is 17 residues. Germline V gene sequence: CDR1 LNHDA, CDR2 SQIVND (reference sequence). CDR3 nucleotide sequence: TGTGCCTCATCAGGGCCGGCGGTAGCGGGGTACACCGGGGAGCTGTTTTTT. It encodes CASSGPAVAGYTGELFF.

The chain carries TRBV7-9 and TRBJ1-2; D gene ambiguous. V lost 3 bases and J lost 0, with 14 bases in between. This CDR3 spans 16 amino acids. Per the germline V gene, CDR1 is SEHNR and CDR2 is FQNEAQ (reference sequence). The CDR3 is CASSFDQSPANYGYTF. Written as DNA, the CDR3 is TGTGCCAGCAGCTTTGATCAGTCCCCAGCTAACTATGGCTACACCTTC. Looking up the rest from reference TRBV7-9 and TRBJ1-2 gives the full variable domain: DTGVSQNPRHKITKRGQNVTFRCDPISEHNRLYWYRQTLGQGPEFLTYFQNEAQLEKSRLLSDRFSAERPKGSFSTLEIQRTEQGDSAMYLCASSFDQSPANYGYTFGSGTRLTVV.